These 17 T cell receptor beta chains were all obtained from the same sample, sequenced in a study of blood T cell repertoires in COVID-19. Sequenced by immunoSEQ multiplex PCR; TCRdb stores in-frame clones only, minus some. The sample shows a few hundred thousand clones, about 90% of them seen only once. The specimen was peripheral blood. The receptor set was obtained from a woman in her forties or fifties with COVID-19, enrolled during active disease.

A single count supports this clone. The chain has TRBV30 and TRBJ2-4, with TRBD1 identical over 7 bases. Per germline, CDR1 GTSNPN and CDR2 SVGIG (reference sequence). The J segment lost 5 bases and the V segment lost 1 base, leaving 11 bases of the junction unmatched. This CDR3 is 16 amino acids long. CDR3 sequence (DNA): TGTGCCTGGAGTGACCTAGTCACAGGGGCCCAAAACATTCAGTACTTC. Translated, it gives CAWSDLVTGAQNIQYF.

The chain has TRBV10-3 and TRBJ1-5, with a tentative D call TRBD1 (6 bases). Deletions cut 7 bases from V and 5 bases from J, with 12 bases between. Per the germline V gene, CDR1 is ENHRY and CDR2 is SYGVKD. The CDR3 loop spans 13 amino acids. CDR3 nucleotide sequence: TGTGCCATCAAAGGGGGTTCGCATCAGCCCCAGCATTTT. Translated: CAIKGGSHQPQHF.

This sequence joins TRBV19 and TRBJ2-3; TRBD2 matches at 9 bases. Germline lookup yields CDR1 LNHDA and CDR2 SQIVND (reference sequence). The CDR3 is 16 amino acids. V trimming: 2 bases; J trimming: 5 bases; junction bases outside the gene matches: 8. The CDR3 sequence is CASSIPGGRAEDTQYF. The CDR3 DNA sequence: TGTGCCAGTAGTATACCCGGCGGGAGGGCCGAAGATACGCAGTATTTT.

This chain uses TRBV19 with TRBJ1-2; D gene unclear. The V gene lost 3 bases and the J gene lost 3 bases, with 20 bases spanning the gap. Germline CDR1 and CDR2: LNHDA and SQIVND (reference sequence). This CDR3 has 17 amino acids. Here the CDR3 reads CASSIATSRGRDYGYTF. DNA of the CDR3: TGTGCCAGTAGTATCGCCACCTCGCGTGGGAGGGACTATGGCTACACCTTC. Full variable domain (remainder filled in from reference TRBV19 and TRBJ1-2): DGGITQSPKYLFRKEGQNVTLSCEQNLNHDAMYWYRQDPGQGLRLIYYSQIVNDFQKGDIAEGYSVSREKKESFPLTVTSAQKNPTAFYLCASSIATSRGRDYGYTFGSGTRLTVV.

The rearrangement joins TRBV13 to TRBJ2-7; TRBD2 agrees at 7 bases. J was trimmed by 3 bases and V by 0 bases; bases with no gene match: 5. Germline V gene data show CDR1 as PRHDT and CDR2 as FYEKMQ (reference sequence). CDR3 length: 15 amino acids. The CDR3 DNA reads as TGTGCCAGCAGCTTAGGTGGCGGGAGTGTCTACGAGCAGTACTTC. Translating it yields CASSLGGGSVYEQYF.

The V call is TRBV30, the J call TRBJ2-1; TRBD2 aligns across 10 bases. This CDR3 comprises 13 residues. Losses at the gene ends were 6 bases for V and 6 bases for J; bases not matched to a gene: 5. Germline CDR1 GTSNPN, CDR2 SVGIG (reference sequence). CDR3 amino acids: CACPGLAVNEQFF. The CDR3 DNA reads TGTGCCTGCCCCGGACTAGCGGTCAATGAGCAGTTCTTC.

This chain uses TRBV19 with TRBJ1-2; a possible D gene is TRBD1 (6 bases). Trimming stripped 4 bases from V and 4 bases from J, with 28 bases between. The length of the CDR3 is 19 residues. Germline CDR1 is LNHDA and CDR2 is SQIVND (reference sequence). CDR3 region: CASSTRPGGSGQRGYGYTF. The CDR3 DNA follows: TGTGCCAGTAGTACCCGACCGGGCGGTTCCGGACAGCGAGGCTATGGCTACACCTTC.

The chain links TRBV7-2 to TRBJ2-1; 12 nucleotides agree with TRBD2. The CDR3 has 14 residues. The J segment lost 9 bases and the V segment lost 10 bases, leaving 10 bases of the junction unmatched. Germline V CDR1 and CDR2: SGHTA, FQGNSA. The CDR3 is CATNWLAGGVEQFF. For the CDR3, the DNA is TGTGCCACCAACTGGCTAGCGGGAGGGGTTGAGCAGTTCTTC.

The rearrangement links TRBV6-1 to TRBJ2-1; a weak D match, TRBD2 (6 bases). Germline V lookup: CDR1 MNHNS, CDR2 SASEGT. Trimming left V 3 bases short and J 1 base short, with 16 bases between. This CDR3 contains 17 residues. CDR3 DNA sequence: TGTGCCAGCAGTGAGACTAGTCGGGAGAGTTCCTACAATGAGCAGTTCTTC. It encodes CASSETSRESSYNEQFF.

This sequence joins TRBV18 and TRBJ2-4, with a possible D match to TRBD2 (5 bases). The CDR3 consists of 16 residues. Trimming removed 1 base at V and 0 bases at J, with 10 bases between. CDR1 is KGHSH, CDR2 LQKENI, per germline. The CDR3 DNA reads TGTGCCAGCTCACCACAAGGGAGTGGAGCCAAAAACATTCAGTACTTC. Its translation is CASSPQGSGAKNIQYF.

The chain uses TRBV9 and TRBJ2-3; the D gene is possibly TRBD1 (6 bases). V was cut by 3 bases and J by 2 bases, with 16 bases left in between. CDR3 length equals 16 residues. Germline V lookup: CDR1 SGDLS, CDR2 YYNGEE. CDR3 sequence reads: CASSARDTLYTDTQYF. The CDR3 DNA follows: TGTGCCAGCAGCGCCCGGGACACCTTATACACAGATACGCAGTATTTT.

The chain carries TRBV30 and TRBJ2-1, with 12 positions matching TRBD2. This CDR3 has 14 amino acids. Trimming took 3 bases from V and 7 from J; bases not matched to a gene: 4. Germline assignment: CDR1 GTSNPN and CDR2 SVGIG (reference sequence). The CDR3 spells CAWSPLAGGNEQFF. CDR3 in DNA: TGTGCCTGGAGCCCCCTAGCGGGAGGGAATGAGCAGTTCTTC.

The V call is TRBV15, the J call TRBJ1-1, with D possibly TRBD1 on 6 matching bases. CDR1 is LNHNV, CDR2 YYDKDF, per germline (reference sequence). This CDR3 contains 13 residues. V was pared by 2 bases and J by 5 bases, with 9 bases between. CDR3 loop: CATSRLQGTEAFF. The CDR3 bases are TGTGCCACCAGCAGACTCCAGGGGACTGAAGCTTTCTTT.

The chain joins TRBV6-8 to TRBJ2-3; 9 nucleotides align to TRBD2. The CDR3 is 17 amino acids. In germline, CDR1 is MNHGY, CDR2 SAAAGT. V trimming: 2 bases; J trimming: 2 bases; junction bases outside the gene matches: 8. CDR3 region: CASSYPASGKITDTQYF. CDR3 coding DNA: TGTGCCAGCAGTTACCCGGCTAGCGGGAAGATCACAGATACGCAGTATTTT.

This clone was detected only a few times. The rearrangement links TRBV4-3 to TRBJ2-1; D is uncertain. There are 14 residues in the CDR3. V was trimmed by 3 bases and J by 15 bases, leaving 21 bases between them. In germline, CDR1 is LGHNA, CDR2 YSLEER. Here the CDR3 DNA reads TGCGCCAGCAGCCACCCCCTAGAGTTCACCCGTCGGTTCTTC. Translated, it gives CASSHPLEFTRRFF.

Of note for this clone: A junction end diverges from the germline sequence, so it may reflect a read error. This chain joins TRBV6-5 and TRBJ2-7, with D possibly TRBD2 on 5 matching bases. CDR1 and CDR2 from the germline V gene are MNHEY and SVGAGI. The CDR3 covers 13 residues. The CDR3 reads CASSNSGTYEQYF. CDR3 coding DNA: TGTGCCAGCAGTAACTCCGGGACCTACGAGCAGTACTTC.

The chain combines TRBV18 with TRBJ1-1; D is possibly TRBD1 (5 bases). Germline CDR1 reads KGHSH; CDR2 reads LQKENI. V lost 3 bases and J lost 4, with 18 bases in between. CDR3 length: 16 amino acids. The CDR3 DNA reads as TGTGCCAGCTCACCCCAGCTAGGCAGGGAGGGCACTGAAGCTTTCTTT. It encodes CASSPQLGREGTEAFF.